This is a list of T cell receptor beta chains from one sample in a study of prognosis after radiotherapy for stage I lung cancer. TCRdb reprocessed the multiplex PCR reads with MiXCR, giving one entry per CDR3 protein. The data show tens of thousands of distinct CDR3 sequences, with 35% to 50% seen just once and about 32% held by the top ten. Material: PBMCs, obtained before or after stereotactic body radiation therapy (not recorded which). These receptors were obtained from a donor at least 50 years old with non-small cell lung cancer. The CDR3 runs from the conserved cysteine through the conserved F or W. D genes are given only for firm matches. For some rows the clone size is stated as once, few or many, or as a class when expanded; others skip it.

>TRBV5-5|many|TRBJ2-3|-
TGTGCCAGCAGCTACCTATATACGCAGTATTTT
CASSYLYTQYF
>TRBV5-6|many|TRBJ2-2|-
TGTGCCAGCAAGGAACTAGCGAACACCGGGGAGCTGTTTTTT
CASKELANTGELFF
>TRBV5-1|many|TRBJ2-5|TRBD1
TGCGCCAGCAGCGCCCGAACAGGGGCCCAAGAGACCCAGTACTTC
CASSARTGAQETQYF
>TRBV27|-|TRBJ2-7|TRBD1
TGTGCCAGCCTAAAAGTTCAGGGGGCGTCCTACGAGCAGTACTTC
CASLKVQGASYEQYF
>TRBV9|once|TRBJ2-1|-
TGTGCCAGCAGCGTATCCGCAGGGGAAGGCTACAATGAGCAGTTCTTC
CASSVSAGEGYNEQFF
>TRBV7-9|-|TRBJ2-3|-
TGTGCCAGCAGACTCCTCAGAGGAGATACGCAGTATTTT
CASRLLRGDTQYF
>TRBV2|many|TRBJ2-7|-
TGTGCCAGCAGACTTGAAGGTTCAGTGGTCTACGAGCAGTACTTC
CASRLEGSVVYEQYF
>TRBV20-1|many|TRBJ2-7|TRBD2
TGCAGTGCTAGAGGACTAGCGGGAGGTATCTACGAGCAGTACTTC
CSARGLAGGIYEQYF
>TRBV6-9|medium-sized|TRBJ2-3|TRBD1
TGTGCCAGCAGCTACAGGGGGGAGACAGATACGCAGTATTTT
CASSYRGETDTQYF
>TRBV28|-|TRBJ2-2|TRBD1
TGTGCCGGCAGTCCCGGGACAGGGGTCACCGGTGAGCTGTTTTTT
CAGSPGTGVTGELFF
>TRBV6-2/TRBV6-3|-|TRBJ2-7|TRBD2
TGTGCCAGCAGTTTATTATCCGGGCCCCAAGCAAGCGGGAGTTCCTACGAGCAGTACTTC
CASSLLSGPQASGSSYEQYF
>TRBV6-2/TRBV6-3|many|TRBJ2-2|TRBD2
TGTGCCAGCAAGGAAGTAGCGGGAGGATTGGCGAGGGAGCTGTTTTTT
CASKEVAGGLARELFF
>TRBV3-1|-|TRBJ2-3|-
TGTGCCAGCAGCCAAGATCCAGCATTCAGTATACTCACAGATACGCAGTATTTT
CASSQDPAFSILTDTQYF
>TRBV6-1|-|TRBJ2-3|TRBD2
TGTGCCAGCAGTCTGTGGGCAGCGGGGGGGTTATCAGATACGCAGTATTTT
CASSLWAAGGLSDTQYF
>TRBV20-1|many|TRBJ1-4|-
TGCAGTGCTACAGGGTCCGCTGAAAAACTGTTTTTT
CSATGSAEKLFF
>TRBV12-3/TRBV12-4|many|TRBJ2-2|-
TGTGCCAGCAGTTTCAAATCAGCCCTCCTAGACGGGGAGCTGTTTTTT
CASSFKSALLDGELFF
>TRBV2|many|TRBJ2-7|TRBD2
TGTGCCTATGGGTCTAGCGGGAGTTACGAGCAGTACTTC
CAYGSSGSYEQYF
>TRBV6-1|many|TRBJ2-5|TRBD1
TGTGCCAGCAGGGTAGACAGGGACGAGACCCAGTACTTC
CASRVDRDETQYF